This TCR beta chain was recorded in a study of cytomegalovirus exposure and HLA in healthy donors. Study summary: Samples from HLA-typed donors yielded about 85 million unique TCRs in an early data release. Study conclusions and caveats: CMV serostatus stood as the only immune exposure information on hand.

On this clone: The antigen is unknown.

V dropped 0 bases and J dropped 3 bases, with 13 bases sitting between them. This CDR3 region has 16 residues. CDR1 is MNHEY and CDR2 is SVGAGI in the germline V gene. The PCR employed 60 Vbeta primers together with 13 Jbeta primers. Data came from immunoSEQ multiplex PCR; TCRdb stores just in-frame clones and leaves some out. This table has 110,000 to 150,000 clones, around 10% appearing once. Sequenced sample: PBMCs. The clonotype was recovered from a male donor in good health and CMV-seronegative. The rearrangement links TRBV6-5 to TRBJ2-3, with D tentatively TRBD1 (6 bases). Written as DNA, the CDR3 is TGTGCCAGCAGTTACTCGAACAGGGCTCGGACAGATACGCAGTATTTT. It specifies CASSYSNRARTDTQYF.